This T cell receptor beta chain was retrieved from a study of Ad26.COV2.S vaccination and SARS-CoV-2 variants. The repertoire was sequenced with immunoSEQ multiplex PCR; TCRdb's copy has only in-frame clones and lacks some. The sample contains around 370,000 clones, about 92% of which appear only once. Study-wide results and limits: Individuals receiving vaccine had higher spike-specific TCR breadth than placebo recipients did. Substantial breadth was reportedly displayed by spike-specific CD8+ and CD4+ T cell responses after vaccination.

As concerns this clone: Its antigen is currently unknown.

Trimming at V came to 4 bases and at J to 9 bases, leaving 16 bases not matched to a gene. CDR3 length: 16 residues. Germline-derived CDR1 and CDR2 are SGHRS and YFSETQ. This receptor was obtained from a human donor who had recovered from COVID-19. This specimen consisted of peripheral blood, obtained after recovery from COVID-19. The genes are TRBV5-1 and TRBJ1-5; 7 bases align to TRBD1. CDR3 DNA sequence: TGCGCCAGCAGCCCGAGGCCAGACGCAGGGGGGACGCCCCAGCATTTT. This sequence encodes CASSPRPDAGGTPQHF. The variable domain in full, with the rest retrieved from reference TRBV5-1 and TRBJ1-5, is KAGVTQTPRYLIKTRGQQVTLSCSPISGHRSVSWYQQTPGQGLQFLFEYFSETQRNKGNFPGRFSGRQFSNSRSEMNVSTLELGDSALYLCASSPRPDAGGTPQHFGDGTRLSIL.